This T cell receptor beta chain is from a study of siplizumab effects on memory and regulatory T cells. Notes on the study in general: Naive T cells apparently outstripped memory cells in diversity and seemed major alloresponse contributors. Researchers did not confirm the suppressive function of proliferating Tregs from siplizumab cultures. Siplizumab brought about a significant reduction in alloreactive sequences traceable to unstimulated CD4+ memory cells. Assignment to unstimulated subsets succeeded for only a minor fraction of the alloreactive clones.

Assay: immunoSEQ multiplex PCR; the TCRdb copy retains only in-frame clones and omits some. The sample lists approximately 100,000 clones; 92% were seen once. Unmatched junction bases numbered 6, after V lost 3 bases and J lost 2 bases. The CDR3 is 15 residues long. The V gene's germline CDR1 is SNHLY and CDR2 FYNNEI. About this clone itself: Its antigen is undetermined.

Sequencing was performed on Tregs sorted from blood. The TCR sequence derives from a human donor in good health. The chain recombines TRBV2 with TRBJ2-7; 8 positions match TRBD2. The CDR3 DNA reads TGTGCCAGCAGTGACCCAGCCGGGAGGGCCTACGAGCAGTACTTC. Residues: CASSDPAGRAYEQYF.